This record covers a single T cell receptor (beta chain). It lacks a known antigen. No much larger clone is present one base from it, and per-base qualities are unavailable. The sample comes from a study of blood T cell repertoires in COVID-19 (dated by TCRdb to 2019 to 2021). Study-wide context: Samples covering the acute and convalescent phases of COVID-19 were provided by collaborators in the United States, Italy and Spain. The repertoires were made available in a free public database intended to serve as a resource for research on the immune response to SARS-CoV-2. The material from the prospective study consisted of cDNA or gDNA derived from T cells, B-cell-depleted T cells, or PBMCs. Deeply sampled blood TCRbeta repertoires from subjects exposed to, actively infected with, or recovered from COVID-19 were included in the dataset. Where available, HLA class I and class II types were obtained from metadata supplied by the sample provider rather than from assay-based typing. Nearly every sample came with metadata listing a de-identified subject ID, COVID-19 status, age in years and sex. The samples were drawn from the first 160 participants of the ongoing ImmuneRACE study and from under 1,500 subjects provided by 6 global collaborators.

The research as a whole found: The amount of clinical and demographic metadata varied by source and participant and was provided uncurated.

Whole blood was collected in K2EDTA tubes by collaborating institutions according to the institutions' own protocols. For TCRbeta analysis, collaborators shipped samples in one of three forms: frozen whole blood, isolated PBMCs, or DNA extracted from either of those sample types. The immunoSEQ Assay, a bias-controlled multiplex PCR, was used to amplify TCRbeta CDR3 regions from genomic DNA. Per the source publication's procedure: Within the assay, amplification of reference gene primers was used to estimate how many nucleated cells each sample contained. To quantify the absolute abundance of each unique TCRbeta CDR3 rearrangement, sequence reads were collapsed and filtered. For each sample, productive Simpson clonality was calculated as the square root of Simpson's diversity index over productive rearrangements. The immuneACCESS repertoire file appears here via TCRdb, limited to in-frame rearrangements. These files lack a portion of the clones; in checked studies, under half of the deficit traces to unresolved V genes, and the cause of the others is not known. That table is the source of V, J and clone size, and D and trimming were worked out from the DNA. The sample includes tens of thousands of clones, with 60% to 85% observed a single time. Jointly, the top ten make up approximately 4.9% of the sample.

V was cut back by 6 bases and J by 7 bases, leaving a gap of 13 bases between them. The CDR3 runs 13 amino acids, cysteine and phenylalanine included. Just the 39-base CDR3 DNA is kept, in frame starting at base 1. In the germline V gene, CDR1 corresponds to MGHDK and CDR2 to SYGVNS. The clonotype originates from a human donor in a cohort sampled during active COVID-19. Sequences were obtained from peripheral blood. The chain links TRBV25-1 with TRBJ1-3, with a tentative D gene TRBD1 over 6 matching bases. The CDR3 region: CASSRGASNTIYF. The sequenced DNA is TGTGCCAGCAGCAGGGGCGCGAGTAACACCATATATTTT.